Listed here are 2 T cell receptor beta chains from one sample, sequenced in a study of T cells in tuberculosis. This sample's time point: new active TB diagnosis, blood taken before or within 7 days of starting treatment. Method: immunoSEQ multiplex PCR; TCRdb's copy keeps in-frame clones and lacks some. Among about 33,000 clones listed, 70% to 90% were seen once. This specimen consisted of PBMCs, obtained at tuberculosis diagnosis. These receptors were obtained from an adult with tuberculosis.

This chain joins TRBV4-1 and TRBJ1-5, with no clear D. The V end lost 1 base, the J end lost 0 bases, and 7 bases lay between the germline ends. Germline-derived CDR1 and CDR2 are MGHRA and YSYEKL. The CDR3 totals 15 residues. The CDR3 sequence is CASSQAGNSNQPQHF. DNA of the CDR3: TGCGCCAGCAGCCAAGCAGGAAATAGCAATCAGCCCCAGCATTTT.

This chain uses TRBV5-5 with TRBJ2-1; 8 bases map to TRBD2. J lost 9 bases, V lost 4 bases, and 12 bases had no gene match. The CDR3 runs to 15 residues. From germline, CDR1 is SGHKS and CDR2 YYEKEE (reference sequence). CDR3 in amino acids: CASSPGGSGGSEQFF. The CDR3 DNA is TGTGCCAGCAGCCCGGGGGGGTCGGGAGGCAGTGAGCAGTTCTTC.